The 3 T cell receptor beta chains below all came from one sample that was sequenced in a study of Ad26.COV2.S vaccination and SARS-CoV-2 variants. Produced via immunoSEQ multiplex PCR; TCRdb's table is partial and in-frame only. The table includes about 480,000 clones, about 83% detected once. Treatment described: 15 to 20 received Ad26.COV2.S at low or high dose, single or two shots; roughly five received placebo; per-sample allocation not given. Specimen acquisition occurred on day 63 following the initial vaccine or placebo injection. This specimen consisted of peripheral blood, obtained in a trial of Ad26.COV2.S vaccine versus placebo. The source is a person aged 18 to 59 who received the Ad26.COV2.S COVID-19 vaccine or a placebo.

The chain couples TRBV14 to TRBJ2-1; 11 bases match TRBD2. Trimming at V came to 1 base and at J to 2 bases, leaving 4 bases not matched to a gene. CDR1 SGHDN and CDR2 FVKESK come from the germline V gene. The CDR3 length is 17 residues. The CDR3 sequence: CASSQASGRYPYNEQFF. The CDR3 DNA is TGTGCCAGCAGCCAAGCTAGCGGGAGGTACCCCTACAATGAGCAGTTCTTC.

The chain joins TRBV11-3 to TRBJ2-2, with D perhaps matching TRBD1 (5 bases). The CDR3 spans 13 residues. Germline CDR1 is SGHNT and CDR2 is YENEEA. V lost 8 bases, J lost 4 bases, and 11 bases lay in between. The CDR3 region is CASARGATGELFF. In nucleotides, the CDR3 is TGTGCCAGCGCAAGGGGTGCCACCGGGGAGCTGTTTTTT.

The chain has TRBV19 and TRBJ2-7; D unresolved. Between the trimmed V and J ends, which lost 6 bases and 3 bases, there was a span of 9 bases. The CDR3 consists of 12 residues. Germline CDR1 LNHDA, CDR2 SQIVND (reference sequence). The CDR3 reads CASSPDGYEQYF. The CDR3 bases are TGTGCCAGTAGCCCTGACGGCTACGAGCAGTACTTC.